The 24 T cell receptor beta chains listed next were all sequenced from one sample in a study of T cells in localized non-small cell lung cancer. Produced via immunoSEQ multiplex PCR; TCRdb's table is partial and in-frame only. The table lists over a thousand clones, approximately 24% of them singletons, with about 28% in the top ten. The specimen was normal lung tissue next to the tumor, collected before any cancer treatment. Receptors originate from a man between 40 and 69 years old with stage II lung adenocarcinoma.

The gene calls are TRBV29-1 and TRBJ1-2; no definite D call. The CDR3 sequence is 14 residues long. Germline V lookup: CDR1 SQVTM, CDR2 ANQGSEA. Trimming removed 0 bases at V and 6 bases at J, with 14 bases between. The CDR3 nucleotides are TGCAGCGTTGAAGACGGTGGAAGAATGGATGGCTACACCTTC. Translated, it gives CSVEDGGRMDGYTF.

CDR3 bases: TGTGCCAGCAAGGAGGGGGAGGGGGCCAAAAACATTCAGTACTTC. Amino acid sequence: CASKEGEGAKNIQYF. This chain connects TRBV2 to TRBJ2-4; tentative D call: TRBD2 (7 bases). V gave up 7 bases and J gave up 1 base, with 14 bases separating them. Germline assignment: CDR1 SNHLY and CDR2 FYNNEI. This CDR3 is 15 amino acids long.

This clone is medium-sized. This chain links TRBV11-3 with TRBJ1-1; 11 positions match TRBD1. Germline CDR1 is SGHNT and CDR2 is YENEEA. Trimming removed 3 bases from V and 5 bases from J; junction bases left unmatched: 2. The CDR3 loop spans 14 amino acids. The CDR3 nucleotides are TGTGCCAGCAGCTTGGACAGGGGGCAGACTGAAGCTTTCTTT. Translating gives CASSLDRGQTEAFF.

The chain recombines TRBV9 with TRBJ2-3; no definite D call. CDR3 size: 13 residues. Germline CDR1 is SGDLS and CDR2 is YYNGEE. V was shortened by 6 bases and J by 3 bases, with 11 bases between the two germline ends. The CDR3 loop is CASNPLGTDTQYF. The DNA for the CDR3 is TGTGCCAGCAACCCCCTAGGGACAGATACGCAGTATTTT.

This clone is labeled as medium-sized. The chain is built from TRBV23-1 and TRBJ1-6, with D possibly TRBD1 on 5 matching bases. TRBV23-1 is an open reading frame, and its role is uncertain. V was pared by 6 bases and J by 10 bases, with 16 bases between. The CDR3 runs to 14 residues. CDR3 loop: CASSQDVGDSPLHF. The CDR3 DNA sequence: TGCGCCAGCAGCCAAGATGTGGGGGACTCACCCCTCCACTTT.

This clone was seen a few times. The chain combines TRBV4-1 with TRBJ1-1; TRBD1 is a possible D gene (5 bases). This CDR3 is 16 amino acids long. The germline CDR1 and CDR2 sequences are MGHRA and YSYEKL. The V end was cut by 0 bases, the J end by 1 base, with 12 bases between. The CDR3 is CASSQDLQGSNTEAFF. CDR3 sequence (DNA): TGCGCCAGCAGCCAAGATTTGCAGGGCTCGAACACTGAAGCTTTCTTT.

By sample fraction, this clone is medium-sized (0.01 to 0.1%). This sequence joins TRBV6-8 and TRBJ1-3; no clear D. The CDR3 runs 17 residues. The V end lost 4 bases, the J end lost 0 bases, and 16 bases lay between the germline ends. CDR1 and CDR2 (germline): MNHGY, SAAAGT. The CDR3 nucleotides read TGTGCCAGCAGTTCGACCTTTACAGCGAGCTCTGGAAACACCATATATTTT. It specifies CASSSTFTASSGNTIYF.

This chain uses TRBV25-1 with TRBJ1-1; D gene unclear. Per germline, CDR1 MGHDK and CDR2 SYGVNS. V lost 2 bases and J lost 7, with 14 bases in between. The CDR3 is 14 amino acids. CDR3 nucleotide sequence: TGTGCCAGCAGTGAAGGTGGTGGAACCAGTGAAGCTTTCTTT. Protein: CASSEGGGTSEAFF.

The J gene is TRBJ1-1, the V gene TRBV6-8, with D possibly matching TRBD1 (5 bases). Germline V gene data show CDR1 as MNHGY and CDR2 as SAAAGT. CDR3 length: 15 amino acids. V was trimmed by 2 bases and J by 6 bases, leaving 16 bases between them. CDR3 nucleotides: TGTGCCAGCAGTTACATCTTGTCGGGGGGTGCTGAAGCTTTCTTT. Translation: CASSYILSGGAEAFF.

This clone was seen more than once but under ten times. In DNA form, the CDR3 reads TGTGCCAGCAGTGAAGGGCAGGAGGAAGATACGCAGTATTTT. Amino acid sequence: CASSEGQEEDTQYF. This chain joins TRBV2 and TRBJ2-3; TRBD2 might be the D (5 bases). The V gene's germline CDR1 is SNHLY and CDR2 FYNNEI. The V and J ends lost 1 base and 5 bases respectively, with 10 bases between them. This CDR3 contains 14 residues.

The sample holds a few counts of this clone. The rearrangement joins TRBV6-8 to TRBJ1-2; TRBD1 aligns across 9 bases. Trimming at V came to 10 bases and at J to 7 bases, leaving 19 bases not matched to a gene. The CDR3 runs to 16 residues. In germline, CDR1 is MNHGY, CDR2 SAAAGT. In DNA, the CDR3 is TGTGCCATCAGCCGGGACAGGGAGGACCGGAAGGGTGGCTACACCTTC. It is translated as CAISRDREDRKGGYTF.

This chain joins TRBV11-3 and TRBJ1-6; possible D gene TRBD1, 5 bases. Trimming removed 4 bases at V and 3 bases at J, with 10 bases between. The CDR3 runs to 15 residues. Germline V gene lookup returns CDR1 SGHNT and CDR2 YENEEA. The CDR3 region is CASSSKGNYNSPLHF. DNA of the CDR3: TGTGCCAGCAGCTCCAAGGGGAACTATAATTCACCCCTCCACTTT.

This clone was detected once. The chain has TRBV19 and TRBJ2-2; 10 positions match TRBD1. The CDR3 covers 14 residues. Germline CDR1 is LNHDA and CDR2 is SQIVND (reference sequence). Trimming removed 5 bases from V and 6 bases from J; junction bases left unmatched: 3. CDR3 DNA sequence: TGTGCCAGTAGTTGGACAGGGGGGCCCGGGGAGCTGTTTTTT. Amino acid sequence: CASSWTGGPGELFF.

This clone is medium-sized (0.01 to 0.1%) in the sample. The gene calls are TRBV11-3 and TRBJ2-5; a weak D match, TRBD2 (5 bases). Germline V CDR1 and CDR2: SGHNT, YENEEA. This CDR3 is 14 amino acids long. Trimming took 3 bases from V and 5 from J, leaving 13 bases between them. The CDR3 loop reads CASSLRAGTETQYF. CDR3 nucleotides: TGTGCCAGCAGCTTGAGGGCGGGTACGGAGACCCAGTACTTC.

J is TRBJ1-5 and V is TRBV6-7; the D gene is possibly TRBD1 (6 bases). TRBV6-7 is an ORF for which the function is uncertain. Trimming stripped 7 bases from V and 7 bases from J, with 14 bases between. The CDR3 contains 13 residues. The CDR3 region is CASTSQGRQPQHF. Written as DNA, the CDR3 is TGTGCCAGCACCTCACAGGGTCGCCAGCCCCAGCATTTT.

The chain couples TRBV5-1 to TRBJ2-5; 14 bases agree with TRBD2. CDR1 SGHRS and CDR2 YFSETQ come from the germline V gene. The J segment lost 2 bases and the V segment lost 3 bases, leaving 3 bases of the junction unmatched. The CDR3 runs 16 residues. The CDR3 spells CASSSGTSGGQETQYF. CDR3 coding DNA: TGCGCCAGCAGCTCCGGGACTAGCGGGGGACAAGAGACCCAGTACTTC.

The CDR3 nucleotides read TGTGCCTGGAGTACAACTAGACCGGTCGATGAGCAGTTCTTC. This gives the protein CAWSTTRPVDEQFF. V and J are TRBV30 and TRBJ2-1; the D gene is possibly TRBD2 (5 bases). The CDR3 totals 14 residues. The V gene lost 2 bases and the J gene lost 8 bases, with 16 bases spanning the gap. Germline CDR1 is GTSNPN and CDR2 is SVGIG (reference sequence).

This clone was picked up one time. This chain connects TRBV12-5 to TRBJ2-3, with D possibly TRBD1 on 6 matching bases. Germline values: CDR1 LGHNT, CDR2 FRNRAP. This CDR3 is 16 amino acids long. V lost 6 bases and J lost 6, with 22 bases in between. The CDR3 loop reads CASGWGQVASLDTQYF. The CDR3 nucleotides are TGTGCTAGTGGCTGGGGGCAGGTAGCTAGCTTGGATACGCAGTATTTT.

This clone has more than one count but fewer than ten. V is TRBV5-1 and J is TRBJ2-3; TRBD1 aligns across 7 bases. The CDR3 is 16 amino acids. With V trimmed by 5 bases and J by 0 bases, 9 bases remained unmatched. The germline V gene has CDR1 SGHRS and CDR2 YFSETQ. The DNA for the CDR3 is TGCGCCAGCAGAGAGGGGGCGAAGACTAGCACAGATACGCAGTATTTT. This encodes CASREGAKTSTDTQYF. Together with reference TRBV5-1 and TRBJ2-3, the CDR3 gives the full variable domain: KAGVTQTPRYLIKTRGQQVTLSCSPISGHRSVSWYQQTPGQGLQFLFEYFSETQRNKGNFPGRFSGRQFSNSRSEMNVSTLELGDSALYLCASREGAKTSTDTQYFGPGTRLTVL.

Relative to its sample, this clone is medium-sized. This chain links TRBV11-3 with TRBJ2-5; perhaps D is TRBD1 or TRBD2 (6 bases each). The germline V and J ends were trimmed by 5 bases and 4 bases, with 17 bases remaining between them. The CDR3 covers 15 residues. Germline assignment: CDR1 SGHNT and CDR2 YENEEA. CDR3 sequence: CASSLVGGLGETQYF. CDR3 sequence (DNA): TGTGCCAGCAGCCTGGTGGGGGGCCTAGGAGAGACCCAGTACTTC.

This clone has just a few counts. V usage is TRBV6-8 and J usage is TRBJ1-6; the D gene is possibly TRBD1 (6 bases). The CDR3 contains 13 residues. Germline CDR1 is MNHGY and CDR2 is SAAAGT. V gave up 10 bases and J gave up 10 bases, with 17 bases separating them. As DNA, the CDR3 is TGTGCCACAAGACAGGACGTGGGATCACCCCTCCACTTT. It translates to CATRQDVGSPLHF.

Sample share makes this clone large (0.1 to 1%). This chain connects TRBV6-8 to TRBJ1-6, with 8 bases that match TRBD1. Trimming took 5 bases from V and 5 from J; bases not matched to a gene: 8. This CDR3 is 16 amino acids long. The germline V gene has CDR1 MNHGY and CDR2 SAAAGT. Here the CDR3 reads CASSDGGTGDNSPLHF. Written as DNA, the CDR3 is TGTGCCAGCAGTGACGGGGGGACAGGAGATAATTCACCCCTCCACTTT.

This clone is medium-sized (0.01 to 0.1%) by share. The chain couples TRBV11-3 to TRBJ2-1, with 7 bases lining up with TRBD1. V shed 5 bases and J 0 bases; nucleotides not matched to a gene: 13. The germline V gene encodes CDR1 SGHNT and CDR2 YENEEA. The CDR3 is made up of 18 amino acids. Written as DNA, the CDR3 is TGTGCCAGCAGCAAGAAAACAGGGGCCCTGAGCTCCTACAATGAGCAGTTCTTC. Amino acid sequence: CASSKKTGALSSYNEQFF.

In DNA form, the CDR3 reads TGTGCCAGTAGTATAGACGCCGGGACAGTCCCTTACGAGCAGTACTTC. Residues: CASSIDAGTVPYEQYF. V is TRBV19 and J is TRBJ2-7; 7 bases align to TRBD1. V shed 0 bases, J shed 4 bases, and the junction held 9 bases outside the gene matches. This CDR3 is 16 amino acids long. Per the germline V gene, CDR1 is LNHDA and CDR2 is SQIVND (reference sequence).